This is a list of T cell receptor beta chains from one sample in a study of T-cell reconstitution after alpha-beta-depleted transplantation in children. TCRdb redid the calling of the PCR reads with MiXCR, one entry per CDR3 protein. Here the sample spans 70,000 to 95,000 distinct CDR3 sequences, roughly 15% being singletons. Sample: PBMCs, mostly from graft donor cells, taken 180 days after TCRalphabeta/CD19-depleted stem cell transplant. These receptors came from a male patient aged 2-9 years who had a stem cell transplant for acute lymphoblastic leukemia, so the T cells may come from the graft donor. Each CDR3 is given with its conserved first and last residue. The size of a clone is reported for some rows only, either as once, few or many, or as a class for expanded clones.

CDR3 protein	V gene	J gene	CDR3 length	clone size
CASSSSSTLETQYF	TRBV5-6	TRBJ2-5	14	few
CASSLAGVAGGWNNEQFF	TRBV5-5	TRBJ2-1	18	few
CASSLEMGVSSYNEQFF	TRBV7-9	TRBJ2-1	17	.
CALGGGLNSGNTIYF	TRBV12-3/TRBV12-4	TRBJ1-3	15	few
CSARDSSYEQYF	TRBV20-1	TRBJ2-7	12	few
CASSLSSGAYNEQFF	TRBV5-1	TRBJ2-1	15	many
CASSMGRGYTF	TRBV5-1	TRBJ1-2	11	.
CASSGLEVGYEQYF	TRBV7-9	TRBJ2-7	14	.
CAWNWAPDTGELFF	TRBV30	TRBJ2-2	14	.
CASSLYAGTGISSYEQYF	TRBV27	TRBJ2-7	18	few